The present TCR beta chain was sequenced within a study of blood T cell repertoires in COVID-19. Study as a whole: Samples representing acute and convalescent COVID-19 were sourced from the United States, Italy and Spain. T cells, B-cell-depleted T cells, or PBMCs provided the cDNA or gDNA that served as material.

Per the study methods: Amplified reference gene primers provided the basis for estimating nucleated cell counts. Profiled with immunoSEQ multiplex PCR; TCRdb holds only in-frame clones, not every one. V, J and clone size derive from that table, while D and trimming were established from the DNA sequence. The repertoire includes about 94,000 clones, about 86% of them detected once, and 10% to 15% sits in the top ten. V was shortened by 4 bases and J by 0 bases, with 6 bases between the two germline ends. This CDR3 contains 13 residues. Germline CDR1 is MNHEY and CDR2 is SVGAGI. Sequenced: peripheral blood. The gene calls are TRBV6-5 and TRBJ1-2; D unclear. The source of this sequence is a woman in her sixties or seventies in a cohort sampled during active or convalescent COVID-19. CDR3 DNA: TGTGCCAGCAGTTTCGGGACTAACTATGGCTACACCTTC. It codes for CASSFGTNYGYTF.